This entry features one T cell receptor beta chain sequence. Its cognate antigen is unknown. This sample is part of a study of shared clonotypes between healthy human individuals. About the research overall: Every donor yielded three CD4 naive, three CD4 memory, two CD8 naive and one CD8 memory plate. General observations from the study: Tissue TCR repertoires likely differ from these blood-only repertoires. Rarefaction exposed incomplete sorted-subset sequencing despite large depth. The study found 4.5% to 6% of naive CD4 clonotypes shared across a few donors.

Data came from immunoSEQ multiplex PCR; TCRdb stores just in-frame clones and leaves some out. The table includes roughly 2,300,000 clones, less than 95% detected once. The CDR3 length is 13 residues. With 7 bases clipped from V and 4 bases from J, the junction kept 4 bases outside the gene matches. Germline values: CDR1 SGHTA, CDR2 FQGNSA. Sequenced: naive CD4+ T cells from PBMCs. This sample's subset: CD45RA+ positively selected. The genes are TRBV7-2 and TRBJ2-5; the match to TRBD1 covers 9 bases. The TCR sequence derives from a man aged 18 to 30 in good health. Some clones in this sample may be carry-over from other donors' samples. The CDR3 protein is CASTMTGGETQYF. DNA for the CDR3: TGTGCCAGCACCATGACAGGGGGAGAGACCCAGTACTTC. The variable domain in full, completed from reference TRBV7-2 and TRBJ2-5, reads GAGVSQSPSNKVTEKGKDVELRCDPISGHTALYWYRQSLGQGLEFLIYFQGNSAPDKSGLPSDRFSAERTGGSVSTLTIQRTQQEDSAVYLCASTMTGGETQYFGPGTRLLVL.